These 22 T cell receptor beta chains share one sample of origin, sequenced in a study of blood T cells in healthy people across ages. The second PCR ran about 6 to 12 cycles with a sample-barcoded 5' primer and J-beta primers. TCRdb analysed the 5' RACE reads with MiXCR anew, one entry per CDR3 protein. Among 750,000 to 950,000 distinct CDR3 sequences listed, under 30% were seen once. A further study also used this sample, focusing on T cells of mothers and their children.

Sequencing was performed on blood. These receptors were taken from a boy aged 5-17 years in good health.

The chain joins TRBV6-1 to TRBJ2-3; TRBD1 matches at 9 bases. The germline V gene has CDR1 MNHNS and CDR2 SASEGT. J was trimmed by 0 bases and V by 6 bases; bases with no gene match: 7. The CDR3 runs to 16 residues. The CDR3 nucleotides are TGTGCCAGCAGACCCTACAGGGGGCGAAGCACAGATACGCAGTATTTT. It codes for CASRPYRGRSTDTQYF.

Concerning this clonotype: Possible read error: a much larger clone is one base away. This chain joins TRBV5-1 and TRBJ1-2; tentatively, D is TRBD1 (5 bases). Germline loops: CDR1 SGHRS, CDR2 YFSETQ. Trimming left V 7 bases short and J 1 base short, with 14 bases between. The CDR3 loop spans 14 amino acids. The CDR3 nucleotides read TGCGCCAGCGGCGAGGCGACAGTTAACTATGGCTACACCTTC. This translates into CASGEATVNYGYTF.

This sequence joins TRBV6-5 and TRBJ2-6; D not certain. V gave up 2 bases and J gave up 0 bases, with 11 bases separating them. The CDR3 is made up of 17 amino acids. The germline V gene has CDR1 MNHEY and CDR2 SVGAGI. The CDR3 loop is CASSYRVISSGANVLTF. DNA for the CDR3: TGTGCCAGCAGTTACAGGGTTATTAGCTCTGGGGCCAACGTCCTGACTTTC.

In this sample, this clonotype turned up a few times. The V call is TRBV10-2, the J call TRBJ1-4; 10 bases match TRBD1. Germline V gives CDR1 WSHSY, CDR2 SAAADI. CDR3 length equals 17 residues. After removal of 6 bases from V and 7 bases from J, the junction contained 14 bases not matched to a gene. In nucleotides, the CDR3 is TGCGCCAGCAGCGACGCCCGGGACAGGGGATGGAGTGAAAAACTGTTTTTT. This encodes CASSDARDRGWSEKLFF.

The J gene is TRBJ2-7, the V gene TRBV14; 12 bases fit TRBD2. In germline, CDR1 is SGHDN, CDR2 FVKESK. The CDR3 extends over 13 amino acids. The J segment lost 9 bases and the V segment lost 5 bases, leaving 5 bases of the junction unmatched. The CDR3 DNA is TGTGCCAGCAGCACCCGACTAGCGGGGGTGCAGTACTTC. It encodes CASSTRLAGVQYF.

This clonotype was recorded a few times. The chain carries TRBV29-1 and TRBJ2-1; D may match TRBD1 or TRBD2 (5 bases each). The V end was cut by 7 bases, the J end by 7 bases, with 14 bases between. Germline V gene lookup returns CDR1 SQVTM and CDR2 ANQGSEA. CDR3 length: 12 amino acids. CDR3 protein: CSAYGTINEQFF. The CDR3 region has the DNA TGCAGCGCTTATGGGACCATAAATGAGCAGTTCTTC.

The genes are TRBV6-2 or TRBV6-3 and TRBJ1-1, with D possibly TRBD1 on 6 matching bases. This CDR3 is built from 17 residues. V lost 2 bases to trimming and J lost 0 bases, with 16 bases between them. Per the germline V gene, CDR1 is MNHEY and CDR2 is SVGEGT. The CDR3 sequence is CASSYGPRQGMNTEAFF. DNA of the CDR3: TGTGCCAGCAGTTACGGGCCCCGTCAGGGGATGAACACTGAAGCTTTCTTT.

In DNA, the CDR3 is TGTGCCACCAGCAGAGAGCGGGGGGGCTCGAACACCGGGGAGCTGTTTTTT. It codes for CATSRERGGSNTGELFF. V and J are TRBV15 and TRBJ2-2, with 9 bases that match TRBD2. Germline V gene lookup returns CDR1 LNHNV and CDR2 YYDKDF (reference sequence). J lost 0 bases, V lost 0 bases, and 2 bases had no gene match. This CDR3 has 17 residues.

The gene calls are TRBV15 and TRBJ2-7; 10 bases fit TRBD2. V gave up 2 bases and J gave up 3 bases; unmatched junction bases: 4. This CDR3 spans 15 amino acids. Germline V CDR1 and CDR2: LNHNV, YYDKDF (reference sequence). In DNA, the CDR3 is TGTGCCACCAGCAGACTAGCGGGGGAGTTCTACGAGCAGTACTTC. It specifies CATSRLAGEFYEQYF.

This clonotype was detected a few times. The chain has TRBV20-1 and TRBJ2-7; 11 bases are a match to TRBD1. This CDR3 contains 14 residues. V lost 6 bases and J lost 3; bases outside the gene matches: 7. Looked up from germline, CDR1 is DFQATT and CDR2 is SNEGSKA (reference sequence). The CDR3 spells CSAFFGTGGYEQYF. In nucleotides, the CDR3 is TGCAGTGCCTTCTTCGGGACAGGGGGCTACGAGCAGTACTTC.

In the case of this clonotype: The junction shows a germline mismatch at one end, possibly a read error. The chain joins TRBV6-5 to TRBJ2-7; 8 positions match TRBD1. The length of the CDR3 is 15 residues. The germline V gene has CDR1 MNHEY and CDR2 SVGAGI. Here the CDR3 reads CTSSSHRGETYEQYF. Here the CDR3 DNA reads TGTACCAGCAGTTCGCACAGGGGGGAAACCTACGAGCAGTACTTC.

The chain carries TRBV7-2 and TRBJ2-7; tentatively, D is TRBD1 (6 bases). CDR1 SGHTA and CDR2 FQGNSA come from the germline V gene. The CDR3 runs 14 residues. The germline V and J ends were trimmed by 5 bases and 3 bases, with 14 bases remaining between them. DNA for the CDR3: TGTGCCAGCAGCACCCACCAGGGGAACTACGAGCAGTACTTC. As protein: CASSTHQGNYEQYF.

In nucleotides, the CDR3 is TGTGCCACCCTTGGGAGCGGGGCTCAAGAGACCCAGTACTTC. Its translation: CATLGSGAQETQYF. This chain links TRBV6-6 with TRBJ2-5; 7 bases map to TRBD2. The germline gives CDR1 MNHNY, CDR2 SVGAGI (reference sequence). CDR3 length: 14 amino acids. V was clipped by 10 bases and J by 2 bases; unmatched bases: 10.

The CDR3 nucleotides read TGTGCCAGCAGCCAAGAGTGGGGGTTGAGTGGCTACACCTTC. Translation gives CASSQEWGLSGYTF. V and J are TRBV3-1 and TRBJ1-2; D may be TRBD1 (5 bases). Germline CDR1 and CDR2: LGHDT and YNNKEL (reference sequence). Trimming removed 0 bases at V and 7 bases at J, with 12 bases between. This CDR3 has 14 amino acids.

The rearrangement uses TRBV19 and TRBJ1-2; 9 bases are shared with TRBD1. Germline V gene lookup returns CDR1 LNHDA and CDR2 SQIVND (reference sequence). The trim removed 10 bases at V and 4 bases at J, leaving 13 bases unmatched. This CDR3 is built from 15 residues. The CDR3 region has the DNA TGTGCCACAAACCAAGGACAGGGGCCGACCTATGGCTACACCTTC. Translated: CATNQGQGPTYGYTF.

This clonotype was seen more than once but under ten times. An end of the junction differs from the germline gene, which may be a read error. The chain has TRBV30 and TRBJ2-7; D is tentatively TRBD1 or TRBD2 (5 bases each). The CDR3 extends over 15 amino acids. CDR1 and CDR2 from the germline V gene are GTSNPN and SVGIG (reference sequence). The CDR3 bases are TGTGCCTGGAGCTATTTCCGGGACGGAAGCTACGAGCGGTACTTC. As protein: CAWSYFRDGSYERYF.

J is TRBJ2-1 and V is TRBV2; D remains unclear. CDR3 length equals 15 residues. The germline V gene has CDR1 SNHLY and CDR2 FYNNEI. Trimming took off 0 bases at V and 1 base at J, with 7 bases between the two ends. The CDR3: CASSEAGLSYNEQFF. The CDR3 region has the DNA TGTGCCAGCAGTGAAGCGGGGTTATCCTACAATGAGCAGTTCTTC. Full variable domain (remainder filled in from reference TRBV2 and TRBJ2-1): EPEVTQTPSHQVTQMGQEVILRCVPISNHLYFYWYRQILGQKVEFLVSFYNNEISEKSEIFDDQFSVERPDGSNFTLKIRSTKLEDSAMYFCASSEAGLSYNEQFFGPGTRLTVL.

The chain recombines TRBV28 with TRBJ2-2, with TRBD1 identical over 7 bases. J gave up 5 bases and V 3 bases, and 6 bases lay outside the gene matches. Germline-derived CDR1 and CDR2 are MDHEN and SYDVKM. This CDR3 spans 15 amino acids. CDR3 amino acids: CASSFHDRVTGELFF. CDR3 nucleotide sequence: TGTGCCAGCAGTTTCCATGACAGGGTGACCGGGGAGCTGTTTTTT.

This chain uses TRBV20-1 with TRBJ2-7; D is possibly TRBD2 (5 bases). V gave up 0 bases and J gave up 10 bases, with 13 bases separating them. The CDR3 is 12 residues long. CDR1 is DFQATT and CDR2 is SNEGSKA in the germline V gene (reference sequence). Here the CDR3 DNA reads TGCAGTGCTAGAGATAAGGCGGGCGAACAGTACTTC. This translates into CSARDKAGEQYF.

The rearrangement joins TRBV2 to TRBJ2-4; TRBD1 might be the D (5 bases). The length of the CDR3 is 18 residues. The germline V gene has CDR1 SNHLY and CDR2 FYNNEI. Trimming stripped 7 bases from V and 0 bases from J, with 22 bases between. For the CDR3, the DNA is TGTGCCAGCACTACGCACGCCCCCAGGGTGGTAGCCAAAAACATTCAGTACTTC. Amino acid sequence: CASTTHAPRVVAKNIQYF.

This clonotype showed up just a few times. V and J are TRBV5-1 and TRBJ2-7; D perhaps matches TRBD1 (6 bases). V was shortened by 0 bases and J by 0 bases, with 13 bases between the two germline ends. Germline V lookup: CDR1 SGHRS, CDR2 YFSETQ. The CDR3 has 16 residues. The CDR3 protein is CASSLGQGRISYEQYF. In DNA, the CDR3 is TGCGCCAGCAGCTTGGGGCAGGGGCGGATCTCCTACGAGCAGTACTTC.

This clonotype was seen a few times. The rearrangement links TRBV7-2 to TRBJ2-1, with D unresolved. CDR3 size: 16 residues. The germline gives CDR1 SGHTA, CDR2 FQGNSA. Trimming took 3 bases from V and 3 from J, leaving 15 bases between them. Written as DNA, the CDR3 is TGTGCCAGCAGCTTCATCTTAGACATCCTCTACAATGAGCAGTTCTTC. Encoded protein: CASSFILDILYNEQFF.